Included here is one T cell receptor beta chain sequence, with context. Healthy Caucasian individuals from Russia aged about 6 to 90 served as donors. The draw of peripheral blood yielded approximately 11 milliliters from each donor. Whenever a sample was processed, at least 6 million PBMCs were isolated. Through a sample-barcoded 5' primer and a J-beta primer mix, a second PCR was run for roughly 6 to 11 cycles. MiXCR, applied by TCRdb to the 5' RACE reads, yields one record per CDR3 protein. This sample has around 800,000 distinct CDR3 sequences, with 44% found just once. This record comes from a study of blood T cells in healthy people across ages. Germline CDR1 ENHRY, CDR2 SYGVKD. V lost 4 bases and J lost 5, with 11 bases in between. The CDR3 is 13 amino acids.

The receptor comes from a man aged 55 to 69 in good health. V gene TRBV10-3 combines with J gene TRBJ1-1; perhaps TRBD1 as D (6 bases). The sample taken for sequencing was blood. For the CDR3, the DNA is TGTGCCATCAGTGGACAGGAGGGAACTGAAGCTTTCTTT. As protein: CAISGQEGTEAFF.